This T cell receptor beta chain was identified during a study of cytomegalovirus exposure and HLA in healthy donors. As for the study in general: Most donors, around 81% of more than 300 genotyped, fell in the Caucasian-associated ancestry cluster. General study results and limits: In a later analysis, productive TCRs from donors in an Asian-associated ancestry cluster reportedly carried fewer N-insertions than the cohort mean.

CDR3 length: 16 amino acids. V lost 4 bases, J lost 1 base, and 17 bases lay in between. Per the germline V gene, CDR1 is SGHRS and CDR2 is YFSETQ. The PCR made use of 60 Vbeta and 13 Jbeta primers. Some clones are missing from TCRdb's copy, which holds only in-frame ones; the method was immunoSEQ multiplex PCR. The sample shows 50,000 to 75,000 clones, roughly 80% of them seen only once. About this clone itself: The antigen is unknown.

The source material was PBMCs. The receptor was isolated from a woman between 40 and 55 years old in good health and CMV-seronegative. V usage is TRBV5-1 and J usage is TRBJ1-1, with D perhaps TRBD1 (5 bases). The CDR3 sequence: CASSPSFPGENTEAFF. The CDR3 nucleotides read TGCGCCAGCAGCCCCTCCTTCCCGGGGGAGAACACTGAAGCTTTCTTT. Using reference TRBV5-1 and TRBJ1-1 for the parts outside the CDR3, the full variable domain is KAGVTQTPRYLIKTRGQQVTLSCSPISGHRSVSWYQQTPGQGLQFLFEYFSETQRNKGNFPGRFSGRQFSNSRSEMNVSTLELGDSALYLCASSPSFPGENTEAFFGQGTRLTVV.